This T cell receptor (beta chain) was sequenced for a study of coeliac disease. Overall study context: Each coeliac patient was active, refractory type I, or diet-controlled. The study, taken as a whole, reports: Lower clonality than controls marked TRB and TRG repertoires from active celiac intraepithelial and lamina propria samples. Intraepithelial and lamina propria fractions were not highly pure, so cross-contamination was possible. TRB repertoires were largely private, with most amino acid sequences found in only one sample.

Generated by immunoSEQ multiplex PCR, the TCRdb table keeps only in-frame clones and is missing some. The sample yields 3,500 to 5,000 clones, approximately 71% seen once. Notes on this clone: Its antigen remains unknown.

Cells were frozen in aliquots of around 490,000, and one aliquot per fraction was sequenced. CDR3 length: 13 amino acids. Per germline, CDR1 MNHEY and CDR2 SVGAGI. Trimming pared 5 bases from V and 6 bases from J, leaving 13 bases between. Source material: intraepithelial lymphocytes from the gut. The genes are TRBV6-5 and TRBJ1-1; D is unresolved. The source of this sequence is a woman younger than 35 with active celiac disease. The CDR3 DNA reads as TGTGCCAGCAGTATGTACGAGGGTCCTGAAGCTTTCTTT. This gives the protein CASSMYEGPEAFF.